One and the same sample provided the 13 T cell receptor beta chains below, sequenced in a study of CD8 T cells in Susac syndrome. It was with random hexamers that 0.5 to 1 ug RNA was reverse transcribed. MiXCR was run by TCRdb on the immunoSEQ multiplex PCR reads, yielding one entry per CDR3 protein. The sample carries under 200,000 distinct CDR3 sequences, about 95% recorded once. Sequencing used CD8+ T cells from PBMCs. The origin of the receptors is a human donor with multiple sclerosis.

The V call is TRBV6-5, the J call TRBJ1-1; perhaps TRBD1 as D (6 bases). Trimming left V 6 bases short and J 6 bases short, with 14 bases between. The germline CDR1 and CDR2 sequences are MNHEY and SVGAGI. This CDR3 is built from 13 residues. The CDR3 sequence: CASRDSSGSEAFF. The DNA of the CDR3 is TGTGCCAGCAGGGACAGTTCAGGCTCTGAAGCTTTCTTT.

The chain links TRBV27 to TRBJ1-2; 7 nucleotides match TRBD1. The V and J ends lost 5 bases and 4 bases, in that order; junction bases with no gene match: 13. The CDR3 length is 16 residues. CDR1 and CDR2 from the germline V gene are MNHEY and SMNVEV (reference sequence). The CDR3 reads CASSPSSGDSFYGYTF. In DNA, the CDR3 is TGTGCCAGCAGTCCCTCCTCGGGGGACAGTTTCTATGGCTACACCTTC.

This clonotype occurred once. V usage is TRBV20-1 and J usage is TRBJ2-1; D is uncertain. This CDR3 contains 16 residues. Germline-derived CDR1 and CDR2 are DFQATT and SNEGSKA (reference sequence). The V and J ends lost 5 bases and 2 bases respectively, with 19 bases between them. CDR3 nucleotides: TGCAGTGCTTTTCCGGACGAAAACTACCCCTACAATGAGCAGTTCTTC. Encoded protein: CSAFPDENYPYNEQFF.

The gene calls are TRBV6-4 and TRBJ1-2; no firm D call. CDR1 and CDR2 from the germline V gene are MRHNA and SNTAGT. Trimming stripped 0 bases from V and 8 bases from J, with 4 bases between. The CDR3 has 11 residues. The CDR3, as DNA: TGTGCCAGCAGTGACTCGAAGGGCTACACCTTC. Translation: CASSDSKGYTF.

This clonotype was picked up one time. J is TRBJ2-1 and V is TRBV27; D possibly corresponds to TRBD2 (7 bases). Germline V gives CDR1 MNHEY, CDR2 SMNVEV (reference sequence). The length of the CDR3 is 15 residues. Trimming cost V 3 bases and J 8 bases, with 17 bases left between them. CDR3 coding DNA: TGTGCCAGCAGTTTGCGGTCTGGGGGGGCAGATGAGCAGTTCTTC. Amino acid sequence: CASSLRSGGADEQFF.

CDR3 region: CASSYRGWHEQFF. Written as DNA, the CDR3 is TGTGCCAGCAGTTACCGAGGGTGGCATGAGCAGTTCTTC. This chain joins TRBV6-2 or TRBV6-3 and TRBJ2-1; D perhaps matches TRBD2 (5 bases). The CDR3 consists of 13 residues. Trimming pared 2 bases from V and 8 bases from J, leaving 10 bases between. In germline, CDR1 is MNHEY, CDR2 SVGEGT.

V is TRBV2 and J is TRBJ2-5; TRBD1 might be the D (5 bases). The germline CDR1 and CDR2 sequences are SNHLY and FYNNEI. Deletions cut 5 bases from V and 2 bases from J, with 9 bases between. CDR3 length: 13 residues. Here the CDR3 reads CASSTTEQETQYF. In DNA, the CDR3 is TGTGCCAGCAGTACGACAGAGCAAGAGACCCAGTACTTC.

The rearrangement links TRBV7-9 to TRBJ1-6, with no clear D. The CDR3 has 15 residues. Germline values: CDR1 SEHNR, CDR2 FQNEAQ (reference sequence). V was trimmed by 6 bases and J by 8 bases, leaving 17 bases between them. CDR3 DNA sequence: TGTGCCAGCAGGTCTCGCGAGATCCGTGATTCACCCCTCCACTTT. It specifies CASRSREIRDSPLHF.

This rearrangement joins TRBV12-3 or TRBV12-4 to TRBJ1-1; D gene uncertain. Trimming removed 6 bases at V and 2 bases at J, with 1 base between. This CDR3 is 10 amino acids long. The CDR3 region is CASSNTEAFF. For the CDR3, the DNA is TGTGCCAGCAGCAACACTGAAGCTTTCTTT.

The rearrangement links TRBV27 to TRBJ2-1, with D possibly matching TRBD2 (5 bases). The CDR3 extends over 14 amino acids. V was pared by 4 bases and J by 4 bases, with 11 bases between. In germline, CDR1 is MNHEY, CDR2 SMNVEV (reference sequence). CDR3: CASSYGVAYNEQFF. CDR3 nucleotides: TGTGCCAGCAGTTATGGGGTAGCGTACAATGAGCAGTTCTTC.

V usage is TRBV14 and J usage is TRBJ2-5; D is unclear. The CDR3 extends over 15 amino acids. V was pared by 0 bases and J by 9 bases, with 17 bases between. Looked up from germline, CDR1 is SGHDN and CDR2 is FVKESK. CDR3 sequence: CASSQDQTHPRAQYF. In DNA, the CDR3 is TGTGCCAGCAGCCAAGATCAGACCCATCCAAGGGCCCAGTACTTC.

The chain combines TRBV5-6 with TRBJ2-3; no clear D gene. The CDR3 has 12 amino acids. V was trimmed by 0 bases and J by 6 bases, leaving 5 bases between them. Germline lookup yields CDR1 SGHDT and CDR2 YYEEEE. For the CDR3, the DNA is TGTGCCAGCAGCTTGGGGTATGATACGCAGTATTTT. Translation gives CASSLGYDTQYF.

The gene calls are TRBV27 and TRBJ1-1, with D unresolved. From germline, CDR1 is MNHEY and CDR2 SMNVEV (reference sequence). The CDR3 is 13 amino acids. V was cut by 3 bases and J by 1 base, with 6 bases left in between. The CDR3 DNA reads as TGTGCCAGCAGTTTTCTAAAGAACACTGAAGCTTTCTTT. This translates into CASSFLKNTEAFF.